One and the same sample provided the 30 T cell receptor beta chains below, sequenced in a study of CD8 T cells in Susac syndrome (dated by TCRdb to between 2018 and 2021). The library was produced with the immunoSEQ multiplex PCR assay. RNA was extracted using the RNeasy kit, and 0.5 to 1 microgram was reverse transcribed with random hexamers. The public reads were reanalyzed by TCRdb: fastp trimming at Q25, MiXCR alignment, in-frame beta chains only. A single entry per CDR3 protein holds the most common genes and DNA from its merged rows. Here the sample has about 140,000 distinct CDR3 sequences; 95% occur a single time. The ten largest clones capture roughly 0.14% of the sample. Material: CD4+ T cells from PBMCs. All receptors come from a human donor with Susac syndrome.

V usage is TRBV12-3 or TRBV12-4 and J usage is TRBJ2-5; 7 bases are shared with TRBD1. Trimming took 4 bases from V and 5 from J; bases not matched to a gene: 4. The CDR3 runs 13 residues. CDR3 protein: CASSSGQWETQYF. CDR3 coding DNA: TGTGCCAGCAGTTCGGGACAGTGGGAGACCCAGTACTTC.

This chain joins TRBV7-9 and TRBJ2-6, with 9 bases that match TRBD2. In germline, CDR1 is SEHNR, CDR2 FQNEAQ (reference sequence). J lost 3 bases, V lost 9 bases, and 9 bases had no gene match. This CDR3 is 16 amino acids long. The CDR3 region has the DNA TGTGCCAGTGGCGGGGGGGCTAAGGGTGGGGCCAACGTCCTGACTTTC. As protein: CASGGGAKGGANVLTF.

J is TRBJ1-5 and V is TRBV25-1; D remains ambiguous. The V and J ends lost 1 base and 5 bases respectively, with 9 bases between them. The CDR3 has 14 residues. The germline CDR1 and CDR2 sequences are MGHDK and SYGVNS. The CDR3 loop reads CASSEWGNDQPQHF. As DNA, the CDR3 is TGTGCCAGCAGTGAATGGGGTAACGATCAGCCCCAGCATTTT.

The gene calls are TRBV5-1 and TRBJ1-5, with no clear D. V gave up 4 bases and J gave up 4 bases, with 15 bases separating them. The CDR3 has 15 residues. Germline V CDR1 and CDR2: SGHRS, YFSETQ. Here the CDR3 reads CASSLSGKTNQPQHF. CDR3 sequence (DNA): TGCGCCAGCAGCCTCTCTGGGAAAACAAATCAGCCCCAGCATTTT.

This chain joins TRBV14 and TRBJ1-2; D call uncertain. This CDR3 comprises 13 residues. The V gene's germline CDR1 is SGHDN and CDR2 FVKESK. Trimming removed 1 base at V and 7 bases at J, with 10 bases between. The CDR3 coding sequence is TGTGCCAGCAGCCAAGTGAGGTCCGTTGGCTACACCTTC. Translation gives CASSQVRSVGYTF.

This clonotype was found a few times. The rearrangement uses TRBV20-1 and TRBJ2-5, with unresolved D. Trimming pared 3 bases from V and 5 bases from J, leaving 10 bases between. From germline, CDR1 is DFQATT and CDR2 SNEGSKA (reference sequence). CDR3 size: 12 residues. The CDR3: CSASIVGETQYF. CDR3 bases: TGCAGTGCTAGTATCGTCGGGGAGACCCAGTACTTC.

The rearrangement uses TRBV28 and TRBJ2-5, with TRBD2 matching 12 bases. The end of the DNA fits TRBJ2-7 better, so the J call may be wrong. Germline-derived CDR1 and CDR2 are MDHEN and SYDVKM. The CDR3 length is 17 residues. CDR3 sequence (DNA): TGTGCCAGCATCACCGGGACTAGCGGGCTTGGCAACCACGAGCAGTACTTC. This translates into CASITGTSGLGNHEQYF.

The J gene is TRBJ2-3, the V gene TRBV7-3; no definite D call. V was cut by 5 bases and J by 1 base, with 7 bases left in between. Per the germline V gene, CDR1 is SGHTA and CDR2 is FQGTGA. The CDR3 extends over 13 amino acids. The CDR3: CASSPQGTDTQYF. CDR3 sequence (DNA): TGTGCCAGCAGCCCGCAAGGCACAGATACGCAGTATTTT.

This chain links TRBV20-1 with TRBJ2-3; no clear D gene. The V gene lost 0 bases and the J gene lost 2 bases, with 6 bases spanning the gap. The CDR3 length is 13 residues. Germline-derived CDR1 and CDR2 are DFQATT and SNEGSKA (reference sequence). As DNA, the CDR3 is TGCAGTGCTAGAGATCAGAACACAGATACGCAGTATTTT. Protein product: CSARDQNTDTQYF.

The rearrangement uses TRBV20-1 and TRBJ1-2; D possibly corresponds to TRBD1 (5 bases). The CDR3 extends over 15 amino acids. CDR1 and CDR2 from the germline V gene are DFQATT and SNEGSKA (reference sequence). Trimming took 2 bases from V and 5 from J, leaving 18 bases between them. The DNA for the CDR3 is TGCAGTGCTAGACGACCGGGACGGAGGATTTATGGCTACACCTTC. It translates to CSARRPGRRIYGYTF.

The chain employs TRBV30 and TRBJ2-6; D remains unclear. The CDR3 spans 13 residues. CDR1 is GTSNPN and CDR2 is SVGIG in the germline V gene (reference sequence). V shed 5 bases and J shed 2 bases, with 7 bases lying between them. The CDR3 bases are TGTGCCTGGGAGGTGGCTGGGGCCAACGTCCTGACTTTC. Amino acid sequence: CAWEVAGANVLTF.

This chain uses TRBV29-1 with TRBJ1-1; the D gene is possibly TRBD1 (5 bases). CDR1 and CDR2 (germline): SQVTM, ANQGSEA. The CDR3 extends over 13 amino acids. Trimming shortened V by 7 bases and J by 0 bases, and 12 bases separated the two germline ends. The CDR3 loop is CSGWGFMNTEAFF. The CDR3 coding sequence is TGCAGCGGATGGGGCTTCATGAACACTGAAGCTTTCTTT.

This chain connects TRBV14 to TRBJ1-2; no clear D gene. This CDR3 is built from 15 residues. Germline CDR1 and CDR2: SGHDN and FVKESK. V was shortened by 1 base and J by 5 bases, with 14 bases between the two germline ends. Here the CDR3 DNA reads TGTGCCAGCAGCCAAGTACCGGTCGCGGGTTATGGCTACACCTTC. It translates to CASSQVPVAGYGYTF. The complete variable domain, with remaining parts taken from reference TRBV14 and TRBJ1-2, reads EAGVTQFPSHSVIEKGQTVTLRCDPISGHDNLYWYRRVMGKEIKFLLHFVKESKQDESGMPNNRFLAERTGGTYSTLKVQPAELEDSGVYFCASSQVPVAGYGYTFGSGTRLTVV.

This chain links TRBV20-1 with TRBJ2-2, with a possible D match to TRBD1 (6 bases). The germline V and J ends were trimmed by 4 bases and 7 bases, with 13 bases remaining between them. CDR3 length: 13 amino acids. Germline CDR1 and CDR2: DFQATT and SNEGSKA (reference sequence). The CDR3 DNA reads as TGCAGTGCTAATGGGGGCTTGGGCGGGGAGCTGTTTTTT. It yields the protein CSANGGLGGELFF.

The genes are TRBV4-1 and TRBJ1-6, with 7 bases matching TRBD1. V gave up 6 bases and J gave up 5 bases; unmatched junction bases: 4. Germline assignment: CDR1 MGHRA and CDR2 YSYEKL. This CDR3 spans 14 amino acids. In DNA, the CDR3 is TGCGCCAGCAGTATAACAGGGGATAATTCACCCCTCCACTTT. This gives the protein CASSITGDNSPLHF.

The chain uses TRBV5-1 and TRBJ1-2; possibly TRBD1 for D (5 bases). CDR3 length equals 16 residues. The V end lost 4 bases, the J end lost 3 bases, and 19 bases lay between the germline ends. Germline CDR1 reads SGHRS; CDR2 reads YFSETQ. The CDR3 nucleotides read TGCGCCAGCAGCACCGGACAAGGCGCTGTCGACTATGGCTACACCTTC. Its translation: CASSTGQGAVDYGYTF.

The sample holds one count of this clonotype. The rearrangement uses TRBV20-1 and TRBJ1-2, with D possibly matching TRBD1 (5 bases). Trimming removed 5 bases from V and 7 bases from J, with 11 bases in between. Per germline, CDR1 DFQATT and CDR2 SNEGSKA (reference sequence). The CDR3 spans 11 residues. CDR3 DNA: TGCAGTGCTCGCGGGGCGAGTGGCTACACCTTC. Amino acid sequence: CSARGASGYTF.

The rearrangement joins TRBV20-1 to TRBJ1-4; D unresolved. Germline-derived CDR1 and CDR2 are DFQATT and SNEGSKA (reference sequence). Trimming took off 3 bases at V and 2 bases at J, with 4 bases between the two ends. The CDR3 length is 12 residues. The CDR3 DNA reads TGCAGTGCTAGCAGCACTAATGAAAAACTGTTTTTT. It codes for CSASSTNEKLFF.

This sequence joins TRBV30 and TRBJ2-7, with TRBD1 matching 8 bases. J was trimmed by 6 bases and V by 4 bases; bases with no gene match: 5. Looked up from germline, CDR1 is GTSNPN and CDR2 is SVGIG (reference sequence). CDR3 length equals 12 residues. The CDR3 here is CAWMTGAGEQYF. For the CDR3, the DNA is TGTGCCTGGATGACAGGGGCGGGCGAGCAGTACTTC.

This clonotype was recorded only once. The chain couples TRBV2 to TRBJ1-2; a weak D match, TRBD1 (5 bases). Germline CDR1 is SNHLY and CDR2 is FYNNEI. Trimming left V 6 bases short and J 6 bases short, with 14 bases between. This CDR3 contains 13 residues. The CDR3 nucleotides are TGTGCCAGCAGCCCCTCAGGGAGAGATGGCTACACCTTC. It specifies CASSPSGRDGYTF.

V usage is TRBV20-1 and J usage is TRBJ2-7; TRBD2 agrees at 10 bases. V was clipped by 3 bases and J by 1 base; unmatched bases: 3. The CDR3 runs 14 residues. Germline CDR1 is DFQATT and CDR2 is SNEGSKA (reference sequence). In nucleotides, the CDR3 is TGCAGTGCTAGGATAGCGGGAGGTTCCTACGAGCAGTACTTC. As protein: CSARIAGGSYEQYF.

J is TRBJ1-5 and V is TRBV15; 9 bases align to TRBD1. Per the germline V gene, CDR1 is LNHNV and CDR2 is YYDKDF (reference sequence). The J segment lost 8 bases and the V segment lost 1 base, leaving 9 bases of the junction unmatched. This CDR3 has 16 residues. The CDR3, as DNA: TGTGCCACCAGCAGAGGGACTACAGGGGGCCGAGAGCCCCAGCATTTT. This gives the protein CATSRGTTGGREPQHF.

This clonotype was seen only once. The chain recombines TRBV29-1 with TRBJ1-5; no definite D call. Germline V gene lookup returns CDR1 SQVTM and CDR2 ANQGSEA. The CDR3 sequence is 13 residues long. V was pared by 5 bases and J by 0 bases, with 8 bases between. DNA of the CDR3: TGCAGCGTTTCCGTCGATAGCAATCAGCCCCAGCATTTT. This translates into CSVSVDSNQPQHF.

V is TRBV12-3 or TRBV12-4 and J is TRBJ1-1; the D is unclear. Trimming took off 6 bases at V and 1 base at J, with 15 bases between the two ends. This CDR3 has 15 residues. The DNA for the CDR3 is TGTGCCAGCAGCTGGGATTGGGGAGCGAACACTGAAGCTTTCTTT. It encodes CASSWDWGANTEAFF.

V is TRBV20-1 and J is TRBJ2-1; 11 nucleotides agree with TRBD2. This CDR3 spans 14 amino acids. J gave up 8 bases and V 6 bases, and 9 bases lay outside the gene matches. Germline CDR1 and CDR2: DFQATT and SNEGSKA (reference sequence). This CDR3 is CSAPTSGRAYEQFF. The CDR3 DNA follows: TGCAGTGCCCCAACTAGCGGGAGAGCGTATGAGCAGTTCTTC.

J is TRBJ2-7 and V is TRBV24-1, with 7 bases that match TRBD1. Germline lookup yields CDR1 KGHDR and CDR2 SFDVKD. V lost 5 bases to trimming and J lost 3 bases; unmatched junction nucleotides: 9. The CDR3 has 15 amino acids. For the CDR3, the DNA is TGTGCCACCAGTGGTGGGACAGTCGGGAACTACGAGCAGTACTTC. Amino acids: CATSGGTVGNYEQYF.

The chain uses TRBV25-1 and TRBJ1-3, with D possibly being TRBD1 (6 bases). CDR3 length: 12 residues. Germline lookup yields CDR1 MGHDK and CDR2 SYGVNS. Deletions cut 10 bases from V and 0 bases from J, with 7 bases between. The CDR3 DNA reads TGTGCCACACAGGGCTCTGGAAACACCATATATTTT. Amino acid sequence: CATQGSGNTIYF.

V gene TRBV4-3 combines with J gene TRBJ2-5, with 12 bases aligning to TRBD2. The CDR3 is 17 amino acids. After removal of 0 bases from V and 5 bases from J, the junction contained 7 bases not matched to a gene. Per germline, CDR1 LGHNA and CDR2 YSLEER. The CDR3 sequence is CASSQDLLAGGGETQYF. In DNA, the CDR3 is TGCGCCAGCAGCCAAGATTTACTAGCGGGAGGAGGTGAGACCCAGTACTTC.

This chain connects TRBV28 to TRBJ2-5; TRBD1 matches 9 bases. Germline V CDR1 and CDR2: MDHEN, SYDVKM. Trimming cost V 5 bases and J 3 bases; bases outside gene matches: 7. This CDR3 comprises 15 residues. In DNA, the CDR3 is TGTGCCAGCAGTCAACAAGGGACAGGGAAAGAGACCCAGTACTTC. This sequence encodes CASSQQGTGKETQYF.

This chain connects TRBV27 to TRBJ1-5; 7 bases are shared with TRBD1. Losses at the gene ends were 8 bases for V and 1 base for J; bases not matched to a gene: 2. There are 13 residues in the CDR3. Germline CDR1 MNHEY, CDR2 SMNVEV (reference sequence). In nucleotides, the CDR3 is TGTGCCAGCGGCAGGGGGAGCAATCAGCCCCAGCATTTT. Its translation: CASGRGSNQPQHF.